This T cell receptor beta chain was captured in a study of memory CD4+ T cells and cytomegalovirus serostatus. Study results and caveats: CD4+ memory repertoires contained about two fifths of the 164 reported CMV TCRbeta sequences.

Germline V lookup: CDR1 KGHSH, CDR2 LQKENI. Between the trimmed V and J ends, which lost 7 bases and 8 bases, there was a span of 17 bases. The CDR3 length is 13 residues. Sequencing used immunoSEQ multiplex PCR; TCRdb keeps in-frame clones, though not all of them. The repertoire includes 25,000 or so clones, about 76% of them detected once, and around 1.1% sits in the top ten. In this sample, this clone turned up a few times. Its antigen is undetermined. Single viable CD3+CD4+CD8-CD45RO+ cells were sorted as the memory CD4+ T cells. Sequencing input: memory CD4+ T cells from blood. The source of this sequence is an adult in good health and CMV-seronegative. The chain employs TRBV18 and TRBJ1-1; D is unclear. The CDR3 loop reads CASCWEERSEAFF. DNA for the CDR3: TGTGCCAGCTGTTGGGAGGAACGATCCGAAGCTTTCTTT. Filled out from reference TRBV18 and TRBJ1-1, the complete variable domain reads NAGVMQNPRHLVRRRGQEARLRCSPMKGHSHVYWYRQLPEEGLKFMVYLQKENIIDESGMPKERFSAEFPKEGPSILRIQQVVRGDSAAYFCASCWEERSEAFFGQGTRLTVV.